Presented here are 24 T cell receptor beta chains from one specimen sequenced in a study of response to subunit inactivated influenza vaccine. MiXCR, run by TCRdb on the RT-PCR reads, gives a single entry per CDR3 protein. The repertoire holds 630,000 or so distinct CDR3 sequences, with around a sixth as singletons. The source was PBMCs from blood, collected about 11 days after vaccination. The origin of the receptors is a man over 45 who received an inactivated influenza vaccine.

This clonotype was observed a handful of times. This sequence joins TRBV9 and TRBJ1-2; TRBD1 is a possible D gene (6 bases). The CDR3 runs to 12 residues. CDR1 and CDR2 from the germline V gene are SGDLS and YYNGEE. Trimming shortened V by 5 bases and J by 8 bases, and 13 bases separated the two germline ends. In DNA form, the CDR3 reads TGTGCCAGCAGTATGGGGGCGTGGGGCTACACCTTC. It is translated as CASSMGAWGYTF.

This clonotype was counted between two and nine times. The chain employs TRBV5-1 and TRBJ2-1; 13 positions match TRBD2. This CDR3 contains 16 residues. The J segment lost 13 bases and the V segment lost 0 bases, leaving 10 bases of the junction unmatched. Germline loops: CDR1 SGHRS, CDR2 YFSETQ. CDR3 nucleotide sequence: TGCGCCAGCAGCTTGGGATCCGGACTAGCGGGAGTATTCCAGTTCTTC. Encoded protein: CASSLGSGLAGVFQFF.

The chain joins TRBV20-1 to TRBJ1-5, with TRBD1 matching over 9 bases. CDR1 is DFQATT, CDR2 SNEGSKA, per germline (reference sequence). The V and J ends lost 5 bases and 4 bases, in that order; junction bases with no gene match: 9. There are 15 residues in the CDR3. The CDR3: CSAPKAGTGNQPQHF. CDR3 DNA: TGCAGTGCTCCTAAAGCCGGGACAGGGAATCAGCCCCAGCATTTT.

The CDR3 bases are TGTGCCAGCACCCCTAGCGGGAGTAAGGTCGGTGAGCAGTTCTTC. Residues: CASTPSGSKVGEQFF. This chain connects TRBV12-3 or TRBV12-4 to TRBJ2-1, with 10 bases lining up with TRBD2. The CDR3 length is 15 residues. With 7 bases clipped from V and 9 bases from J, the junction kept 12 bases outside the gene matches.

Only a few counts were recorded for this clonotype. The CDR3 loop reads CASSYLNRVDGYTF. CDR3 nucleotides: TGTGCCAGCAGTTACCTAAACAGGGTAGATGGCTACACCTTC. This chain links TRBV6-5 with TRBJ1-2, with D tentatively TRBD1 (6 bases). The CDR3 loop spans 14 amino acids. V was shortened by 2 bases and J by 6 bases, with 13 bases between the two germline ends. Germline lookup yields CDR1 MNHEY and CDR2 SVGAGI.

The genes are TRBV20-1 and TRBJ2-7; D is unclear. Germline V gene lookup returns CDR1 DFQATT and CDR2 SNEGSKA (reference sequence). Trimming pared 3 bases from V and 3 bases from J, leaving 6 bases between. The CDR3 consists of 11 residues. The CDR3: CSASSFYEQYF. In nucleotides, the CDR3 is TGCAGTGCTAGCAGCTTCTACGAGCAGTACTTC.

This clonotype was found a few times. The J gene is TRBJ2-1, the V gene TRBV4-1; D unclear. V gave up 6 bases and J gave up 4 bases, with 16 bases separating them. Germline V CDR1 and CDR2: MGHRA, YSYEKL. The CDR3 loop spans 15 amino acids. The CDR3 spells CASRLTGQAYNEQFF. The DNA of the CDR3 is TGCGCCAGCAGACTTACGGGCCAAGCTTACAATGAGCAGTTCTTC.

The V and J genes are TRBV20-1 and TRBJ2-3; 11 bases fit TRBD2. V was clipped by 3 bases and J by 2 bases; unmatched bases: 4. Germline V gives CDR1 DFQATT, CDR2 SNEGSKA (reference sequence). This CDR3 comprises 15 residues. The CDR3 DNA reads TGCAGTGCTAGGAGGACTAGCGGGTACACAGATACGCAGTATTTT. Its translation: CSARRTSGYTDTQYF.

This clonotype occurred a few times. This rearrangement joins TRBV28 to TRBJ2-1, with D perhaps matching TRBD2 (5 bases). V was trimmed by 2 bases and J by 3 bases, leaving 14 bases between them. CDR1 and CDR2 (germline): MDHEN, SYDVKM. The CDR3 has 16 amino acids. The CDR3 DNA reads TGTGCCAGCAGTTTAAGGGCAGGCGGGTTCTACAATGAGCAGTTCTTC. It specifies CASSLRAGGFYNEQFF. The complete variable domain, with remaining parts taken from reference TRBV28 and TRBJ2-1, reads DVKVTQSSRYLVKRTGEKVFLECVQDMDHENMFWYRQDPGLGLRLIYFSYDVKMKEKGDIPEGYSVSREKKERFSLILESASTNQTSMYLCASSLRAGGFYNEQFFGPGTRLTVL.

The CDR3 protein is CASSFRGRKNIQYF. In DNA form, the CDR3 reads TGTGCCAGCAGTTTCAGGGGGCGGAAAAACATTCAGTACTTC. This chain joins TRBV12-3 or TRBV12-4 and TRBJ2-4, with 8 bases that match TRBD1. V lost 3 bases to trimming and J lost 4 bases; unmatched junction nucleotides: 2. This CDR3 spans 14 amino acids.

The rearrangement uses TRBV12-3 or TRBV12-4 and TRBJ1-1; no definite D call. The CDR3 consists of 14 residues. The V end lost 6 bases, the J end lost 3 bases, and 14 bases lay between the germline ends. The CDR3 protein is CASRQFGVHTEAFF. The CDR3 coding sequence is TGTGCCAGCAGGCAATTCGGGGTACACACTGAAGCTTTCTTT.

This clonotype appeared a single time. The chain recombines TRBV20-1 with TRBJ1-6, with 8 bases that match TRBD1. This CDR3 region has 16 residues. V dropped 5 bases and J dropped 5; count of bases not matched to a gene: 11. CDR1 DFQATT and CDR2 SNEGSKA come from the germline V gene (reference sequence). CDR3 residues: CSAVLSGGANNSPLHF. The CDR3 nucleotides are TGCAGTGCTGTTCTTTCAGGGGGCGCGAATAATTCACCCCTCCACTTT.

This clonotype was recorded a few times. The chain employs TRBV29-1 and TRBJ1-2; D is possibly TRBD1 (5 bases). Germline lookup yields CDR1 SQVTM and CDR2 ANQGSEA. With 8 bases removed from V and 8 bases from J, the gap between germline ends came to 12 bases. This CDR3 comprises 10 residues. The CDR3 bases are TGCAGCATAGCAGGGAACGGCTACACCTTC. Translating it yields CSIAGNGYTF.

This clonotype has just a few counts. The chain joins TRBV3-1 to TRBJ2-5; D call uncertain. Germline V CDR1 and CDR2: LGHDT, YNNKEL (reference sequence). V was shortened by 0 bases and J by 5 bases, with 7 bases between the two germline ends. The CDR3 contains 13 residues. This CDR3 is CASSQDPGETQYF. In nucleotides, the CDR3 is TGTGCCAGCAGCCAAGATCCCGGGGAGACCCAGTACTTC.

The CDR3 region is CASSLHSSKNTMNTEAFF. DNA of the CDR3: TGCGCCAGCAGCTTGCACAGCTCAAAAAATACCATGAACACTGAAGCTTTCTTT. The V and J genes are TRBV5-1 and TRBJ1-1; D gene ambiguous. CDR1 is SGHRS, CDR2 YFSETQ, per germline. This CDR3 spans 18 amino acids. The V end was cut by 1 base, the J end by 0 bases, with 19 bases between.

In this sample, this clonotype turned up many times. The chain is built from TRBV3-1 and TRBJ1-3, with a tentative D call TRBD1 (5 bases). The CDR3 has 14 amino acids. V shed 1 base and J shed 8 bases, with 12 bases lying between them. Germline lookup yields CDR1 LGHDT and CDR2 YNNKEL (reference sequence). The CDR3 bases are TGTGCCAGCAGCCAAGTGGGACTGAGGGACACCATATATTTT. Residues: CASSQVGLRDTIYF.

The chain joins TRBV14 to TRBJ2-2; D perhaps matches TRBD1 (6 bases). The V gene lost 2 bases and the J gene lost 3 bases, with 10 bases spanning the gap. The CDR3 totals 15 residues. Germline CDR1 reads SGHDN; CDR2 reads FVKESK. CDR3 DNA: TGTGCCAGCAGCCAACAGGGGCGGCACACCGGGGAGCTGTTTTTT. It codes for CASSQQGRHTGELFF.

V and J are TRBV29-1 and TRBJ1-2; no definite D call. Trimming took 7 bases from V and 6 from J, leaving 21 bases between them. The germline V gene encodes CDR1 SQVTM and CDR2 ANQGSEA. This CDR3 is built from 14 residues. The CDR3: CSADLRAQEDGYTF. The DNA for the CDR3 is TGCAGCGCCGATCTCCGGGCCCAGGAGGATGGCTACACCTTC.

The chain joins TRBV29-1 to TRBJ1-1, with 8 bases aligning to TRBD1. Germline trimming cut 0 bases from V and 2 bases from J; bases unmatched to any gene: 2. The CDR3 has 14 residues. From germline, CDR1 is SQVTM and CDR2 ANQGSEA. DNA for the CDR3: TGCAGCGTTGAAGACAGGGGGCTAAACACTGAAGCTTTCTTT. Translation gives CSVEDRGLNTEAFF.

In its sample, this clonotype was seen a few times. The rearrangement joins TRBV2 to TRBJ1-2; D is uncertain. Germline lookup yields CDR1 SNHLY and CDR2 FYNNEI. The CDR3 length is 15 residues. V was cut by 8 bases and J by 4 bases, with 20 bases left in between. The CDR3 sequence: CASGTSGSLGYGYTF. The DNA for the CDR3 is TGTGCCAGCGGCACTTCGGGGTCCTTGGGCTATGGCTACACCTTC.

This clonotype was detected ten times or more. This CDR3 reads CASSLLASEQYF. The CDR3 DNA is TGTGCCAGCAGTCTACTAGCATCAGAGCAGTACTTC. The J gene is TRBJ2-7, the V gene TRBV6-2 or TRBV6-3, with D possibly TRBD2 on 6 matching bases. Germline CDR1 and CDR2: MNHEY and SVGEGT. Trimming took 5 bases from V and 7 from J, leaving 12 bases between them. The CDR3 sequence is 12 residues long.

The gene calls are TRBV20-1 and TRBJ1-1, with unresolved D. V lost 5 bases and J 4 bases, leaving 17 bases between the germline ends. CDR1 is DFQATT and CDR2 is SNEGSKA in the germline V gene (reference sequence). This CDR3 has 14 amino acids. CDR3 sequence: CSAPREGRRTEAFF. The CDR3, as DNA: TGCAGTGCTCCTAGAGAAGGGCGACGCACTGAAGCTTTCTTT.

V is TRBV20-1 and J is TRBJ1-2; 10 positions match TRBD1. V lost 6 bases, J lost 5 bases, and 9 bases stayed unmatched. The CDR3 sequence is 14 residues long. CDR1 DFQATT and CDR2 SNEGSKA come from the germline V gene (reference sequence). Written as DNA, the CDR3 is TGCAGTGCCAAGAAGACAGGGGGCATTTATGGCTACACCTTC. It encodes CSAKKTGGIYGYTF.

This clonotype was picked up a small number of times. The rearrangement links TRBV5-6 to TRBJ2-7; 9 bases match TRBD1. The CDR3 spans 17 residues. The V gene end was trimmed by 0 bases and the J gene end by 4 bases; junction bases not matched to a gene: 11. Per the germline V gene, CDR1 is SGHDT and CDR2 is YYEEEE. The CDR3 loop reads CASSLAFRVTGGYEQYF. CDR3 sequence (DNA): TGTGCCAGCAGCTTGGCCTTCCGTGTGACAGGGGGTTACGAGCAGTACTTC.